Listed below are T cell receptor beta chains from one sample, sequenced in a study of beta chain features in type 1 diabetes. Assay used: immunoSEQ multiplex PCR; TCRdb lists only in-frame clones, some missing. The table includes some 250,000 clones, approximately 11% detected once. The sequenced sample consisted of naive CD4+ T cells from blood. Receptors were obtained from a man aged 25-40 years with type 1 diabetes. CDR3s include the opening cysteine and the closing phenylalanine or tryptophan. D genes are given only for firm matches. Not all rows give a size; the values are once, few, many and, for expanded clones, a class.

>TRBJ1-1|-|TRBV9|few
TGTGCCAGCAGCGTAGACTTTATGAACACTGAAGCTTTCTTT
CASSVDFMNTEAFF
>TRBJ2-1|-|TRBV7-2|-
TGTGCCAGCAGCCAAGGACAGACTTTAAATGAGCAGTTCTTC
CASSQGQTLNEQFF
>TRBJ1-1|TRBD1|TRBV29-1|few
TGCAGCGGACGACAGGGGAACACTGAAGCTTTCTTT
CSGRQGNTEAFF
>TRBJ2-3|-|TRBV9|-
TGTGCCAGCAGCCTTCCCGGGACTAGCACAGATACGCAGTATTTT
CASSLPGTSTDTQYF
>TRBJ2-5|TRBD1|TRBV5-5|-
TGTGCCAGCAGCTTGGGGACAGGGAGGGAGACCCAGTACTTC
CASSLGTGRETQYF
>TRBJ1-4|-|TRBV2|few
TGTGCCAGCCGCGCACAGGGCGCTGAAAAACTGTTTTTT
CASRAQGAEKLFF
>TRBJ2-5|-|TRBV29-1|few
TGCAGCGTCCGAGGGGGGGTGGGGAAGACCCAGTACTTC
CSVRGGVGKTQYF
>TRBJ1-1|TRBD1|TRBV6-5|-
TGTGCCAGCAGTGAAGACAGGGACACTGAAGCTTTCTTT
CASSEDRDTEAFF
>TRBJ1-5|-|TRBV2|-
TGTGCCAGCAGTGAGGCAGGGAGGTATCAGCCCCAGCATTTT
CASSEAGRYQPQHF
>TRBJ1-6|-|TRBV28|few
TGTGCCAGCAGTACTGAAGGGGCCCATTCACCCCTCCACTTT
CASSTEGAHSPLHF
>TRBJ1-2|TRBD1|TRBV5-1|few
TGCGCCAGCACCCCGGACAGGCAGTATGGCTACACCTTC
CASTPDRQYGYTF
>TRBJ1-2|-|TRBV4-1|few
TGCGCCAGCAGCCAAGGCGGGACTATCTATGGCTACACCTTC
CASSQGGTIYGYTF
>TRBJ1-5|-|TRBV18|-
TGTGCCAGCTCCCCGGGAAGGGATCAGCCCCAGCATTTT
CASSPGRDQPQHF
>TRBJ2-5|-|TRBV11-2|few
TGTGCCAGCAGCCGAGACCCCCTCGGGGACCAGTACTTC
CASSRDPLGDQYF
>TRBJ2-1|TRBD2|TRBV2|few
TGTGCCAGCAGTGTTCGGGGACTAGCGTCTTGGAATGAGCAGTTCTTC
CASSVRGLASWNEQFF
>TRBJ1-5|-|TRBV5-1|few
TGCGCCAGCAGCTTGGAAGGGGCCAGCAATCAGCCCCAGCATTTT
CASSLEGASNQPQHF
>TRBJ1-5|-|TRBV11-1|few
TGTGCCAGCAGCTTAGTCGGGGGGCCCCAGCATTTT
CASSLVGGPQHF
>TRBJ2-5|-|TRBV11-2|-
TGTGCCAGCAGTTCTCAGGGAATAGAGACCCAGTACTTC
CASSSQGIETQYF
>TRBJ1-5|-|TRBV5-6|few
TGTGCCAGCAGCTCCGGCGGCGGGGATCAGCCCCAGCATTTT
CASSSGGGDQPQHF
>TRBJ1-4|-|TRBV28|-
TGTGCCAGCAACCCCGACAATTTATACTCGATGGAAAAACTGTTTTTT
CASNPDNLYSMEKLFF
>TRBJ1-5|TRBD1|TRBV18|-
TGTGCCAGCTCTCGCAGGGGGAGCAATCAGCCCCAGCATTTT
CASSRRGSNQPQHF
>TRBJ2-3|-|TRBV7-9|few
TGTGCCAGCAGCTCCCCGGGCGGGGCTAGCACAGATACGCAGTATTTT
CASSSPGGASTDTQYF
>TRBJ1-5|-|TRBV9|-
TGTGCCAGCAGCGGGTACACAGGTCAGCCCCAGCATTTT
CASSGYTGQPQHF
>TRBJ1-2|-|TRBV30|few
TGTGCCTGGAGTAGGGGGTACTATGGCTACACCTTC
CAWSRGYYGYTF
>TRBJ2-1|-|TRBV30|-
TGTGCCTGGAGTAACCGCCATTGGGGCCTCTTC
CAWSNRHWGLF
>TRBJ2-2|-|TRBV9|few
TGTGCCAGCAAGGGGCAGAACACCGGGGAGCTGTTTTTT
CASKGQNTGELFF
>TRBJ2-5|TRBD2|TRBV9|few
TGTGCCAGCAGCGTAGGGGGCGGGGGGGCCAAGACCCAGTACTTC
CASSVGGGGAKTQYF
>TRBJ2-3|-|TRBV30|-
TGTGCCTGGAGGCCCCCGCCAGGCACAGATACGCAGTATTTT
CAWRPPPGTDTQYF
>TRBJ2-5|-|TRBV11-2|-
TGTGCCAGCAGCTTAGCCAAAGAGACCCAGTACTTC
CASSLAKETQYF
>TRBJ2-3|TRBD2|TRBV7-2|-
TGTGCCAGCAGCGATACTAGCGGGGGGGATACGCAGTATTTT
CASSDTSGGDTQYF
>TRBJ2-1|-|TRBV18|few
TGTGCCAGCTCACTTGGTACGGGGTCCTACAATGAGCAGTTCTTC
CASSLGTGSYNEQFF
>TRBJ2-7|TRBD1|TRBV7-2|-
TGTGCCAGCAGCTTTACTACAGGGGAGTCGCAGTACTTC
CASSFTTGESQYF
>TRBJ1-1|-|TRBV5-8|few
TGTGCCAGCAGCTCGGAAGCTTTCTTT
CASSSEAFF
>TRBJ2-7|-|TRBV7-9|few
TGTGCCAGCAGCTTACCCGGGATGGTGCAGTACTTC
CASSLPGMVQYF
>TRBJ1-1|TRBD1|TRBV6-5|few
TGTGCCAGCAGCTCCCAGGGACAGGGGATTAGGGAAGCTTTCTTT
CASSSQGQGIREAFF
>TRBJ2-7|-|TRBV10-3|-
TGTGCCATCAGCAAGAGGGAATCCTACGAGCAGTACTTC
CAISKRESYEQYF
>TRBJ2-3|-|TRBV9|-
TGTGCCAGCAGCGCCCGGGTCGGGGGAAGCACAGATACGCAGTATTTT
CASSARVGGSTDTQYF
>TRBJ2-5|-|TRBV18|-
TGTGCCAGCTCCGGTACAGGGAATCAAGAGACCCAGTACTTC
CASSGTGNQETQYF
>TRBJ2-6|-|TRBV19|-
TGTGCCAGTAGTATTATCGTCCCTAGAGCCGGGGCCAACGTCCTGACTTTC
CASSIIVPRAGANVLTF
>TRBJ2-5|TRBD1|TRBV6-6|few
TGTGCCAGCAGTTACCGGGACAGGGTCCAAGAGACCCAGTACTTC
CASSYRDRVQETQYF
>TRBJ1-1|-|TRBV18|-
TGTGCCAGCTCACCTACAGACGGGAACACTGAAGCTTTCTTT
CASSPTDGNTEAFF
>TRBJ2-1|-|TRBV5-1|few
TGCGCCAGCAGCTTGGGGGCTCTCGATGAGCAGTTCTTC
CASSLGALDEQFF
>TRBJ2-1|TRBD2|TRBV4-1|-
TGCGCCAGCAGCCAACTAGCGGGGGGATGGAATGAGCAGTTCTTC
CASSQLAGGWNEQFF
>TRBJ2-1|TRBD2|TRBV6-5|-
TGTGCCAGCAGTCGTCCGACTAGCGGAAACAATGAGCAGTTCTTC
CASSRPTSGNNEQFF
>TRBJ2-5|TRBD1|TRBV15|few
TGTGCCACCAGCAGAGCCGACAGGGGAAGGGGGACCCAGTACTTC
CATSRADRGRGTQYF
>TRBJ1-6|TRBD1|TRBV7-9|-
TGTGCCAGCAGCTCCCGGGACAGGGAGGACTTT
CASSSRDREDF
>TRBJ2-3|TRBD2|TRBV5-4|few
TGTGCCAGCAGCCCAGGACTAGCGGGGGGATACACAGATACGCAGTATTTT
CASSPGLAGGYTDTQYF
>TRBJ1-3|-|TRBV30|few
TGTGCCTGGAGTGTCGGGTCAAACGGAAACACCATATATTTT
CAWSVGSNGNTIYF
>TRBJ2-1|TRBD2|TRBV7-2|-
TGTGCCAGCAGCTTAGCGAGGGAGGGGAAGGAGCAGTTCTTC
CASSLAREGKEQFF
>TRBJ1-6|TRBD1|TRBV11-2|-
TGTGCCAGCAGCTTGGGTACAGGGGCCCCCCTCCACTTT
CASSLGTGAPLHF
>TRBJ1-2|-|TRBV9|few
TGTGCCAGCAGCGTAGCGGCAGGGTATAACTATGGCTACACCTTC
CASSVAAGYNYGYTF
>TRBJ2-7|TRBD1|TRBV28|-
TGTGCCAGCAGTTCAGCCGGGACAGGGCCCCACGAGCAGTACTTC
CASSSAGTGPHEQYF
>TRBJ2-2|-|TRBV10-3|-
TGTGCCATCACGGCGGGGCCGAACACCGGGGAGCTGTTTTTT
CAITAGPNTGELFF
>TRBJ2-7|TRBD1|TRBV9|-
TGTGCCAGCAGCGCCAGGGGGACCCTCTACGAGCAGTACTTC
CASSARGTLYEQYF
>TRBJ2-6|-|TRBV5-4|-
TGTGCCAGCGCCGTGGGGGCTTACCGCTCTGGGGCCAACGTCCTGACTTTC
CASAVGAYRSGANVLTF
>TRBJ1-6|-|TRBV6-5|few
TGTGCCAGCAGGATTCCGGGACAAAGGAATTCACCCCTCCACTTT
CASRIPGQRNSPLHF
>TRBJ2-7|TRBD1|TRBV7-2|few
TGTGCCAGCAGCGCGATCCGGGACAGGGTGGGTGAGCAGTACTTC
CASSAIRDRVGEQYF
>TRBJ2-5|TRBD2|TRBV18|-
TGTGCCAGCTCACGAGATCTAGCGGGAGAGACCCAGTACTTC
CASSRDLAGETQYF
>TRBJ1-5|TRBD1|TRBV29-1|-
TGCAGCGTTGGGGACAGGGGCCCCAATCAGCCCCAGCATTTT
CSVGDRGPNQPQHF
>TRBJ1-5|TRBD1|TRBV19|few
TGTGCCAGTAGTGTACGGACAGGGGGCTTCAATCAGCCCCAGCATTTT
CASSVRTGGFNQPQHF